This record covers a single TCR beta chain. This clonotype was seen a handful of times. The specificity of this receptor is unknown. Within one base of it there is no much larger clone, and no base qualities were kept. The data stem from a study of early T cells in non-severe SARS-CoV-2 infection (dated by TCRdb to about 2021). Concerning the study at large: Bulk RNA from unsorted whole blood was used for TCR sequencing, so alpha and beta chains could not be paired.

This was a case-control study nested in a cohort of healthcare workers in London, UK, who had nasopharyngeal swab PCR tests and blood samples taken every week. Healthcare workers were recruited during the week of the UK lockdown, between 23 and 31 March 2020, and followed weekly for up to roughly 15 weeks. In the germline V gene, CDR1 corresponds to SGHVS and CDR2 to FQNEAQ. Trimming removed 5 bases from V and 5 bases from J; the gene matches leave 8 bases unexplained. CDR3 length: 15 amino acids, cysteine to phenylalanine. Only the CDR3 region is kept as DNA, spanning 45 bases read in frame from base 1. Library preparation was by 5' RACE. Sequencing used a NextSeq 500. In the TCR library protocol, unique molecular identifiers were attached to individual cDNA molecules to correct for PCR bias and sequencing error. Sequencing covered both TCR alpha and beta chains, and within each sample the abundances of alpha and beta sequences were tightly co-correlated. Concerning the study's data processing: V gene, J gene and CDR3 annotation of TCR sequences was performed with Decombinator V4. TCRs were defined as expanded if a significant change between any two time points was detected under a Poisson model with p below 0.0001. Abundances of TCRs were expressed as counts per million after normalisation to the total number of TCRs sequenced in each sample. MAIT TCRs were defined by TRAV1-2 paired with TRAJ12, TRAJ20 or TRAJ33, and iNKT TCRs by TRAV10 paired with TRAJ18. VDJdb, accessed on 1 November 2021, was searched for TCRs annotated for CMV, EBV and SARS-CoV-2, and TCRs annotated for more than one antigen were excluded. TCRdb handled the public reads itself, with Q25 trimming in fastp and clone calling in MiXCR, and kept productive beta chains. Duplicate CDR3 protein sequences are folded into a single record with the most common DNA and genes. TCRdb, not the authors, supplied the V and J calls. The sample data list roughly 88,000 distinct CDR3 sequences, and approximately 14% of these were observed just once. The ten most abundant clones make up 5% to 7.5% of the sample.

The investigation overall reported the following: VDJdb matching was skewed toward anti-spike CD8 responses and likely underestimated virus-specific expansions by missing private and CD4 specificities.

Input material: whole blood. The receptor was isolated from an adult who was a healthcare worker with PCR-confirmed SARS-CoV-2 infection or an uninfected control (not recorded which). This receptor chain uses TRBV7-8 and TRBJ1-4, with 7 junctional bases fitting TRBD1. The CDR3 here reads CASSKSDRDNEKLFF. The bases are TGTGCCAGCAGCAAATCTGACAGGGACAATGAAAAACTGTTTTTT. With all but the CDR3 taken from the reference TRBV7-8 and TRBJ1-4 genes, the full variable domain is: GAGVSQSPRYKVAKRGQDVALRCDPISGHVSLFWYQQALGQGPEFLTYFQNEAQLDKSGLPSDRFFAERPEGSVSTLKIQRTQQEDSAVYLCASSKSDRDNEKLFFGSGTQLSVL.